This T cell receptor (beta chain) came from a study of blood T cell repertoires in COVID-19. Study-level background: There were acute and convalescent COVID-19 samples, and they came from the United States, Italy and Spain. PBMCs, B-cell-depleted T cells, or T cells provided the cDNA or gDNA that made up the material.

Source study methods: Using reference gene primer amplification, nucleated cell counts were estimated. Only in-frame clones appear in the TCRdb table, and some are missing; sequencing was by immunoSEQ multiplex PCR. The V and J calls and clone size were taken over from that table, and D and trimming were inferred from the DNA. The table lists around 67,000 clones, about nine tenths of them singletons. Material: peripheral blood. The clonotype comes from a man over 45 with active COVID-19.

This chain's CDR3 is CASSESETGGFSGANVLTF. CDR3 in DNA: TGCGCCAGCAGTGAGTCGGAGACAGGGGGTTTCTCTGGGGCCAACGTCCTGACTTTC. This chain uses TRBV10-1 with TRBJ2-6, with 9 bases matching TRBD1. The CDR3 contains 19 residues. The germline V gene has CDR1 WNHNN and CDR2 SYGVQD (reference sequence). Losses at the gene ends were 0 bases for V and 0 bases for J; bases not matched to a gene: 6.